The entry below describes one T cell receptor (beta chain). The antigen remains unidentified. Assay: immunoSEQ multiplex PCR; the TCRdb copy retains only in-frame clones and omits some. The sample lists about 89,000 clones, about nine tenths occurring once. The record originates from a study of OX40 agonist ivuxolimab in advanced cancers. At the level of the study: A history of anti-PD-1, anti-PD-L1 or anti-CTLA-4 therapy was acceptable, and approximately 40% had some. Three patients had partial responses: one hepatocellular carcinoma, two cutaneous melanoma.

The CDR3 totals 17 residues. V trimming: 1 base; J trimming: 4 bases; junction bases outside the gene matches: 7. CDR1 is MGHRA, CDR2 YSYEKL, per germline. Study-wide results and caveats: Low levels of normalized T-cell clonal expansion also appeared in some nonresponders. Clones of CD4+ and CD8+ blood T cells grew by week 6 at doses of 0.1 to 3.0 mg/kg.

The source was CD4+ or CD8+ T cells sorted from blood, collected in a trial of the OX40 agonist ivuxolimab. J is TRBJ2-2 and V is TRBV4-1, with 9 nucleotides matching TRBD2. The origin of this receptor is an adult with an advanced solid tumor such as melanoma, head and neck, liver or kidney cancer. The CDR3 region has the DNA TGCGCCAGCAGCCAAGGAACGGTTAGCGGGGGCACCGGGGAGCTGTTTTTT. It yields the protein CASSQGTVSGGTGELFF.